The 17 T cell receptor beta chains below come from one sample, sequenced in a study of beta chain features in type 1 diabetes. Investigators reverse transcribed all isolated RNA, so they sequenced expressed TCRB transcripts. Method: immunoSEQ multiplex PCR; TCRdb's copy keeps in-frame clones and lacks some. The profile shows 350,000 to 450,000 clones, about 14% of them singletons. Sequencing was done on a sample of naive CD4+ T cells from blood. The receptors stem from a young man in good health.

This clone was counted between two and nine times. The chain couples TRBV28 to TRBJ2-5; D is uncertain. The length of the CDR3 is 14 residues. Trimming removed 6 bases from V and 5 bases from J, with 16 bases in between. Germline V gene data show CDR1 as MDHEN and CDR2 as SYDVKM. The DNA of the CDR3 is TGTGCCAGCAGCCCACCCCGTCGGCTCGAGACCCAGTACTTC. It yields the protein CASSPPRRLETQYF. The full variable domain, rest sourced from reference TRBV28 and TRBJ2-5, is DVKVTQSSRYLVKRTGEKVFLECVQDMDHENMFWYRQDPGLGLRLIYFSYDVKMKEKGDIPEGYSVSREKKERFSLILESASTNQTSMYLCASSPPRRLETQYFGPGTRLLVL.

There are a few counts of this clone. J is TRBJ1-2 and V is TRBV29-1; D remains unclear. CDR1 and CDR2 from the germline V gene are SQVTM and ANQGSEA. The V end lost 3 bases, the J end lost 0 bases, and 8 bases lay between the germline ends. The CDR3 is 13 amino acids. CDR3 coding DNA: TGCAGCGTTGAGATAATCCCTAACTATGGCTACACCTTC. Protein sequence: CSVEIIPNYGYTF.

The J gene is TRBJ2-5, the V gene TRBV7-2; 7 nucleotides match TRBD2. The CDR3 loop spans 15 amino acids. Trimming took 0 bases from V and 5 from J; bases not matched to a gene: 6. CDR1 is SGHTA, CDR2 FQGNSA, per germline. CDR3 loop: CASSLAWTSSETQYF. In DNA form, the CDR3 reads TGTGCCAGCAGCTTAGCGTGGACTAGTTCGGAGACCCAGTACTTC.

This clone appeared a few times. The chain is built from TRBV7-2 and TRBJ1-2; a possible D gene is TRBD1 (6 bases). The CDR3 is made up of 15 amino acids. Between the trimmed V and J ends, which lost 2 bases and 4 bases, there was a span of 14 bases. CDR1 and CDR2 from the germline V gene are SGHTA and FQGNSA. In nucleotides, the CDR3 is TGTGCCAGCAGCTTAAACAGGGCCGCGAGCTATGGCTACACCTTC. This sequence encodes CASSLNRAASYGYTF.

This clone was seen only a few times. This chain uses TRBV5-1 with TRBJ2-1; the D gene could be TRBD1 or TRBD2 (5 bases each). Germline values: CDR1 SGHRS, CDR2 YFSETQ. V was shortened by 2 bases and J by 8 bases, with 11 bases between the two germline ends. The CDR3 is made up of 13 amino acids. DNA of the CDR3: TGCGCCAGCAGCTTCGGGACGAGCTATGAGCAGTTCTTC. The encoded protein is CASSFGTSYEQFF.

The chain uses TRBV21-1 and TRBJ1-1; TRBD1 is the table's D call, not checked against the DNA. TRBV21-1 is labeled a pseudogene. CDR3 length equals 15 residues. CDR3 in DNA: TGTGCCAGCGGGGGCAGTCAACGTGGGAACACTGAAGCTTTCTTT. Protein: CASGGSQRGNTEAFF.

This clone was seen more than once but under ten times. The chain couples TRBV7-2 to TRBJ2-3; D unclear. The CDR3 has 15 amino acids. The V end lost 6 bases, the J end lost 2 bases, and 15 bases lay between the germline ends. Germline CDR1 SGHTA, CDR2 FQGNSA. The CDR3 spells CASRDWHPLTDTQYF. CDR3 DNA: TGTGCCAGCAGGGATTGGCACCCTCTCACAGATACGCAGTATTTT. Full variable domain (outside the CDR3, taken from reference TRBV7-2 and TRBJ2-3): GAGVSQSPSNKVTEKGKDVELRCDPISGHTALYWYRQSLGQGLEFLIYFQGNSAPDKSGLPSDRFSAERTGGSVSTLTIQRTQQEDSAVYLCASRDWHPLTDTQYFGPGTRLTVL.

In this sample, this clone turned up a few times. The chain is built from TRBV29-1 and TRBJ2-1; D might be TRBD1 or TRBD2, each matching 6 bases. Germline lookup yields CDR1 SQVTM and CDR2 ANQGSEA. The CDR3 contains 14 residues. V was cut by 8 bases and J by 7 bases, with 21 bases left in between. The CDR3 sequence: CSTSPRRGANEQFF. DNA for the CDR3: TGCAGCACCTCACCTCGGAGGGGGGCGAATGAGCAGTTCTTC.

This chain connects TRBV10-2 to TRBJ1-2; 9 nucleotides match TRBD1. Germline V gene sequence: CDR1 WSHSY, CDR2 SAAADI. This CDR3 has 15 amino acids. Trimming at V came to 7 bases and at J to 1 base, leaving 7 bases not matched to a gene. This chain's CDR3 is CASNPRTGDNYGYTF. DNA of the CDR3: TGCGCCAGCAATCCCCGGACAGGGGATAACTATGGCTACACCTTC.

The chain is built from TRBV7-2 and TRBJ2-3, with TRBD1 matching over 9 bases. Germline V gene lookup returns CDR1 SGHTA and CDR2 FQGNSA. The V segment lost 3 bases and the J segment 6 bases; nucleotides outside the gene matches: 7. There are 15 residues in the CDR3. CDR3 sequence: CASSFWGQGSDTQYF. In nucleotides, the CDR3 is TGTGCCAGCAGCTTTTGGGGACAGGGTTCGGATACGCAGTATTTT.

This clone showed up many times. This same CDR3 is encoded by further DNA sequences in the sample. The chain carries TRBV29-1 and TRBJ2-4; D is perhaps TRBD1 or TRBD2 (7 bases each). V lost 6 bases and J lost 8, with 14 bases in between. Per the germline V gene, CDR1 is SQVTM and CDR2 is ANQGSEA. CDR3 length: 12 amino acids. The CDR3 DNA reads as TGCAGCGTAGAGACAGGGAGGGACATTCAGTACTTC. It translates to CSVETGRDIQYF.

This clone was seen a handful of times. V is TRBV7-2 and J is TRBJ2-6; 7 bases align to TRBD1. Germline CDR1 SGHTA, CDR2 FQGNSA. V lost 1 base to trimming and J lost 3 bases; unmatched junction nucleotides: 3. The CDR3 is 16 amino acids. For the CDR3, the DNA is TGTGCCAGCAGCTTAGGAGGGGGCGGTGGGGCCAACGTCCTGACTTTC. Its translation: CASSLGGGGGANVLTF.

This chain joins TRBV12-5 and TRBJ2-1; no clear D gene. CDR1 is LGHNT and CDR2 is FRNRAP in the germline V gene. The CDR3 loop spans 12 amino acids. V lost 1 base and J 11 bases, leaving 9 bases between the germline ends. This CDR3 is CASGLARPKQFF. CDR3 bases: TGTGCTAGTGGTTTGGCGCGGCCCAAGCAGTTCTTC. The full variable domain, its missing parts supplied by reference TRBV12-5 and TRBJ2-1, is DARVTQTPRHKVTEMGQEVTMRCQPILGHNTVFWYRQTMMQGLELLAYFRNRAPLDDSGMPKDRFSAEMPDATLATLKIQPSEPRDSAVYFCASGLARPKQFFGPGTRLTVL.

A few counts support this clone. The chain links TRBV5-1 to TRBJ2-3; D remains unclear. Deletions cut 0 bases from V and 2 bases from J, with 4 bases between. Looked up from germline, CDR1 is SGHRS and CDR2 is YFSETQ. This CDR3 region has 13 residues. The CDR3 DNA sequence: TGCGCCAGCAGCTTGGGGAACACAGATACGCAGTATTTT. Encoded protein: CASSLGNTDTQYF.

The V call is TRBV5-4, the J call TRBJ2-5, with 13 bases identical to TRBD2. CDR1 is SGHNT and CDR2 is YYREEE in the germline V gene (reference sequence). CDR3 length equals 16 residues. The V segment lost 3 bases and the J segment 5 bases; nucleotides outside the gene matches: 7. The CDR3 coding sequence is TGTGCCAGCAGCTACGGACTAGCGGGAGTTCGGGAGACCCAGTACTTC. This codes for CASSYGLAGVRETQYF.

The chain combines TRBV5-4 with TRBJ2-7, with D tentatively TRBD2 (6 bases). Germline CDR1 reads SGHNT; CDR2 reads YYREEE (reference sequence). The CDR3 length is 14 residues. The ends were cut back, 2 bases at V and 1 base at J, with 10 bases in the middle. The CDR3 loop is CASSFYGGSYEQYV. The CDR3 DNA reads as TGTGCCAGCAGCTTTTACGGGGGTTCCTACGAGCAGTACGTC.

This clone was found a few times. This chain joins TRBV30 and TRBJ1-1; D is ambiguous. The CDR3 loop spans 12 amino acids. Per the germline V gene, CDR1 is GTSNPN and CDR2 is SVGIG (reference sequence). V was shortened by 7 bases and J by 8 bases, with 17 bases between the two germline ends. As DNA, the CDR3 is TGTGCCTTGGTCCCCTTACAGCTAGAAGCTTTCTTT. It yields the protein CALVPLQLEAFF.